This T cell receptor beta chain appears in the sequencing data of a study of blood T cells in healthy people across ages. The CDR3 runs to 15 residues. Trimming took 5 bases from V and 3 from J; bases not matched to a gene: 4. The amount of total RNA extracted per sample was at least 6 micrograms. In regard to this clonotype: What it binds is unknown.

Findings and limits, study-wide: Older individuals had lower TCR beta diversity per million T cells (the decline was roughly linear). Both naive CD4+ cell counts and diversity were greater in long-lived donors than in aged donors.

A J-beta primer mix and a sample-barcoded 5' primer were used in a second PCR of roughly 7 to 12 cycles. In TCRdb, the 5' RACE reads were re-called with MiXCR into one record per CDR3 protein. The sample records some 860,000 distinct CDR3 sequences, around 50% being singletons. Sequencing input: blood. This TCR was recovered from a man in his forties or fifties in good health. This chain links TRBV12-3 or TRBV12-4 with TRBJ2-1, with 10 positions matching TRBD1. The CDR3 here is CASSTGTGDYNEQFF. The CDR3 nucleotides read TGTGCCAGCAGTACCGGGACAGGGGACTACAATGAGCAGTTCTTC.